These 13 T cell receptor beta chains were sequenced from one sample in a study of T cell clones after liver transplantation. TCRdb keeps only in-frame clones here, not all; method: immunoSEQ multiplex PCR. This sample yields roughly 70,000 clones, of which 80% are seen a single time; roughly 0.6% belongs to the top ten. The sample in question was CD4+ T cells from blood, obtained before liver transplant. These receptors all come from a human donor who received a liver transplant.

This clone was detected a few times. The rearrangement uses TRBV6-1 and TRBJ2-7; 8 nucleotides align to TRBD1. V lost 5 bases, J lost 5 bases, and 11 bases stayed unmatched. CDR1 MNHNS and CDR2 SASEGT come from the germline V gene. The CDR3 consists of 15 residues. CDR3 coding DNA: TGTGCCAGCAGTTCCGCCGGGACAGGATCGCACGAGCAGTACTTC. Its protein product is CASSSAGTGSHEQYF.

The chain joins TRBV11-1 to TRBJ2-5; 10 bases align to TRBD1. Germline V gene sequence: CDR1 SGHAT, CDR2 FQDESV (reference sequence). V lost 7 bases and J lost 5; bases outside the gene matches: 7. The CDR3 is made up of 14 amino acids. The CDR3 loop is CASTDRGPLETQYF. The DNA of the CDR3 is TGTGCCAGCACCGACAGGGGGCCTTTGGAGACCCAGTACTTC. The variable domain in full, with the rest retrieved from reference TRBV11-1 and TRBJ2-5, is EAEVAQSPRYKITEKSQAVAFWCDPISGHATLYWYRQILGQGPELLVQFQDESVVDDSQLPKDRFSAERLKGVDSTLKIQPAELGDSAMYLCASTDRGPLETQYFGPGTRLLVL.

This sequence joins TRBV5-1 and TRBJ1-3; 9 nucleotides align to TRBD1. The CDR3 has 16 amino acids. V shed 0 bases, J shed 4 bases, and the junction held 5 bases outside the gene matches. Germline CDR1 is SGHRS and CDR2 is YFSETQ. CDR3: CASSLGTGAIGNTIYF. CDR3 nucleotide sequence: TGCGCCAGCAGCTTGGGGACAGGGGCCATAGGAAACACCATATATTTT. Variable domain in full (rest from reference TRBV5-1 and TRBJ1-3): KAGVTQTPRYLIKTRGQQVTLSCSPISGHRSVSWYQQTPGQGLQFLFEYFSETQRNKGNFPGRFSGRQFSNSRSEMNVSTLELGDSALYLCASSLGTGAIGNTIYFGEGSWLTVV.

This sequence joins TRBV28 and TRBJ2-1; possible D gene TRBD1, 5 bases. CDR1 and CDR2 (germline): MDHEN, SYDVKM. This CDR3 is 12 amino acids long. The V and J ends lost 5 bases and 9 bases respectively, with 11 bases between them. Here the CDR3 reads CASSPRVGEQFF. The DNA for the CDR3 is TGTGCCAGCAGTCCCAGGGTCGGTGAGCAGTTCTTC.

CDR3 sequence (DNA): TGTGCCAGCAGTGAAGGGCCCAGGCCCAACACTGAAGCTTTCTTT. It encodes CASSEGPRPNTEAFF. This sequence joins TRBV6-1 and TRBJ1-1; D ambiguous. This CDR3 is built from 15 residues. CDR1 and CDR2 from the germline V gene are MNHNS and SASEGT. Trimming cost V 1 base and J 2 bases, with 11 bases left between them.

The rearrangement joins TRBV5-1 to TRBJ2-3; a weak D match, TRBD2 (6 bases). This CDR3 spans 15 amino acids. Germline V gene data show CDR1 as SGHRS and CDR2 as YFSETQ. V was pared by 0 bases and J by 6 bases, with 14 bases between. The CDR3 DNA is TGCGCCAGCAGCTTGGGCCGGGAGTTCCTGGATACGCAGTATTTT. Amino acid sequence: CASSLGREFLDTQYF.

The CDR3: CACPNAGGGTEAFF. The CDR3, as DNA: TGTGCCTGCCCCAACGCCGGTGGGGGCACTGAAGCTTTCTTT. J is TRBJ1-1 and V is TRBV30; TRBD1 is a possible D gene (5 bases). The V gene's germline CDR1 is GTSNPN and CDR2 SVGIG (reference sequence). V lost 6 bases, J lost 4 bases, and 18 bases lay in between. The CDR3 covers 14 residues.

The gene calls are TRBV7-2 and TRBJ2-7; D unclear. Germline CDR1 is SGHTA and CDR2 is FQGNSA. Trimming removed 2 bases at V and 4 bases at J, with 15 bases between. This CDR3 region has 15 residues. The CDR3 loop reads CASSLFPASTYEQYF. The CDR3 nucleotides read TGTGCCAGCAGCTTATTTCCAGCGTCGACGTACGAGCAGTACTTC.

This clone was detected once. The V gene is TRBV5-6, the J gene TRBJ2-3; D may be TRBD1 (6 bases). Germline-derived CDR1 and CDR2 are SGHDT and YYEEEE. Trimming took off 5 bases at V and 0 bases at J, with 13 bases between the two ends. The CDR3 extends over 15 amino acids. CDR3: CASSPGVLSTDTQYF. For the CDR3, the DNA is TGTGCCAGCAGTCCAGGGGTCCTCAGCACAGATACGCAGTATTTT. Variable domain in full (rest from reference TRBV5-6 and TRBJ2-3): DAGVTQSPTHLIKTRGQQVTLRCSPKSGHDTVSWYQQALGQGPQFIFQYYEEEERQRGNFPDRFSGHQFPNYSSELNVNALLLGDSALYLCASSPGVLSTDTQYFGPGTRLTVL.

The CDR3 is CASSEGGLAGFEQFF. In DNA form, the CDR3 reads TGCGCCAGCAGTGAGGGGGGACTAGCGGGATTTGAGCAGTTCTTC. The chain recombines TRBV10-1 with TRBJ2-1; 13 bases map to TRBD2. The CDR3 is 15 residues long. Germline assignment: CDR1 WNHNN and CDR2 SYGVQD (reference sequence). J lost 9 bases, V lost 2 bases, and 4 bases had no gene match.

This clone was observed once. This chain joins TRBV27 and TRBJ2-7; 12 nucleotides agree with TRBD2. The CDR3 loop spans 19 amino acids. The V gene's germline CDR1 is MNHEY and CDR2 SMNVEV (reference sequence). V was pared by 3 bases and J by 1 base, with 13 bases of the junction left unmatched. The CDR3 nucleotides are TGTGCCAGCAGTTTTTTGACTAGCGGGAGTCACTTAGTTTCCTACGAGCAGTACTTC. It specifies CASSFLTSGSHLVSYEQYF.

This sequence joins TRBV28 and TRBJ1-3; 11 nucleotides match TRBD1. The J segment lost 6 bases and the V segment lost 5 bases, leaving 6 bases of the junction unmatched. Germline CDR1 is MDHEN and CDR2 is SYDVKM. This CDR3 comprises 15 residues. This CDR3 is CASSPPDRGPNTIYF. CDR3 nucleotide sequence: TGTGCCAGCAGTCCACCGGACAGGGGGCCAAACACCATATATTTT.

The J gene is TRBJ2-7, the V gene TRBV28, with 10 nucleotides matching TRBD1. CDR3 length: 14 residues. The germline CDR1 and CDR2 sequences are MDHEN and SYDVKM. V shed 8 bases and J 2 bases; nucleotides not matched to a gene: 6. The CDR3 bases are TGTGCCAGCTACGGACAGGGGGGGACCTACGAGCAGTACTTC. Translation gives CASYGQGGTYEQYF.